These 31 T cell receptor beta chains came from one sample sequenced in a study of control samples from healthy donors and cancer patients. This table comes from immunoSEQ multiplex PCR, and its TCRdb copy is limited to in-frame clones, with some not included. Of tens of thousands of clones in the sample, approximately 94% were seen once. Sequencing was done on a sample of blood. The receptor source for this set is a woman younger than 35 in good health.

This clone was seen only once. The rearrangement joins TRBV28 to TRBJ1-6; TRBD1 might be the D (5 bases). The V gene's germline CDR1 is MDHEN and CDR2 SYDVKM. This CDR3 has 13 residues. V dropped 4 bases and J dropped 10 bases, with 11 bases sitting between them. Here the CDR3 reads CASSSGRASPLHF. The CDR3 region has the DNA TGTGCCAGCAGTTCCGGCAGGGCCTCACCCCTCCACTTT.

The genes are TRBV24-1 and TRBJ1-3, with unresolved D. CDR3 length equals 12 residues. The germline gives CDR1 KGHDR, CDR2 SFDVKD. The V end was cut by 9 bases, the J end by 4 bases, with 9 bases between. Here the CDR3 DNA reads TGTGCCACCGTTGGGCTGGGAAACACCATATATTTT. Encoded protein: CATVGLGNTIYF.

The CDR3 nucleotides are TGTGCCAGCAGATCGGACCCCTTTACCTACAATGAGCAGTTCTTC. Its protein product is CASRSDPFTYNEQFF. V usage is TRBV6-5 and J usage is TRBJ2-1; no firm D call. This CDR3 is 15 amino acids long. Germline-derived CDR1 and CDR2 are MNHEY and SVGAGI. Trimming pared 6 bases from V and 2 bases from J, leaving 14 bases between.

The V call is TRBV28, the J call TRBJ1-5; 7 positions match TRBD1. This CDR3 is built from 16 residues. The J segment lost 0 bases and the V segment lost 7 bases, leaving 9 bases of the junction unmatched. Germline CDR1 reads MDHEN; CDR2 reads SYDVKM. CDR3 region: CASIKGTATSNQPQHF. DNA of the CDR3: TGTGCCAGCATCAAGGGGACAGCTACTAGCAATCAGCCCCAGCATTTT.

V gene TRBV10-3 combines with J gene TRBJ2-2; perhaps TRBD2 as D (5 bases). Trimming stripped 3 bases from V and 7 bases from J, with 12 bases between. The CDR3 has 14 residues. Germline V CDR1 and CDR2: ENHRY, SYGVKD. As DNA, the CDR3 is TGTGCCATCAGTGACGGGATCAATGGCGGGGAGCTGTTTTTT. Amino acids: CAISDGINGGELFF.

The chain couples TRBV2 to TRBJ2-3; tentative D call: TRBD2 (5 bases). Germline V gene sequence: CDR1 SNHLY, CDR2 FYNNEI. V lost 6 bases and J 2 bases, leaving 9 bases between the germline ends. CDR3 length: 13 amino acids. Here the CDR3 DNA reads TGTGCCAGCAGCGGCGGGCTCACAGATACGCAGTATTTT. It encodes CASSGGLTDTQYF.

The chain employs TRBV28 and TRBJ1-3; D may be TRBD1 (6 bases). There are 15 residues in the CDR3. Germline V gives CDR1 MDHEN, CDR2 SYDVKM. Trimming took off 5 bases at V and 4 bases at J, with 15 bases between the two ends. The CDR3 sequence is CASSPRRTAGNTIYF. CDR3 bases: TGTGCCAGCAGTCCACGACGGACAGCCGGAAACACCATATATTTT.

The chain links TRBV11-3 to TRBJ2-1; D possibly corresponds to TRBD1 (5 bases). There are 15 residues in the CDR3. Trimming took off 5 bases at V and 2 bases at J, with 13 bases between the two ends. Germline V gene lookup returns CDR1 SGHNT and CDR2 YENEEA. This CDR3 is CASSRTGAPYNEQFF. DNA of the CDR3: TGTGCCAGCAGCCGAACAGGAGCCCCCTACAATGAGCAGTTCTTC.

V usage is TRBV7-8 and J usage is TRBJ1-4; 8 bases are a match to TRBD1. Trimming at V came to 3 bases and at J to 6 bases, leaving 9 bases not matched to a gene. The CDR3 sequence is 16 residues long. In germline, CDR1 is SGHVS, CDR2 FQNEAQ. The CDR3 reads CASSLRLRGRDEKLFF. The CDR3 nucleotides are TGTGCCAGCAGCTTGAGGCTCAGGGGGCGGGATGAAAAACTGTTTTTT.

The chain employs TRBV7-8 and TRBJ2-5; D unclear. Trimming cost V 0 bases and J 5 bases, with 19 bases left between them. The CDR3 sequence is 17 residues long. Germline loops: CDR1 SGHVS, CDR2 FQNEAQ. CDR3 protein: CASSLALTGWVRETQYF. The CDR3 DNA reads TGTGCCAGCAGCTTAGCCTTAACTGGTTGGGTCCGGGAGACCCAGTACTTC.

The V call is TRBV5-6, the J call TRBJ1-4; D unresolved. Germline CDR1 SGHDT, CDR2 YYEEEE. Trimming stripped 0 bases from V and 6 bases from J, with 6 bases between. This CDR3 is built from 13 residues. CDR3 protein: CASSLGSHEKLFF. In DNA, the CDR3 is TGTGCCAGCAGCTTGGGGAGTCATGAAAAACTGTTTTTT.

The chain is built from TRBV7-3 and TRBJ2-1, with 11 bases identical to TRBD2. V was pared by 2 bases and J by 6 bases, with 3 bases of the junction left unmatched. This CDR3 has 15 residues. Germline V CDR1 and CDR2: SGHTA, FQGTGA. The CDR3 nucleotides read TGTGCCAGCAGCTTACTAGCGGGAGGACGCAATGAGCAGTTCTTC. The encoded protein is CASSLLAGGRNEQFF.

This clone was seen a single time. This chain links TRBV6-2 or TRBV6-3 with TRBJ1-5; D unclear. The CDR3 length is 14 residues. The V and J ends lost 0 bases and 13 bases respectively, with 16 bases between them. Germline-derived CDR1 and CDR2 are MNHEY and SVGEGT. CDR3 sequence reads: CASSYSLRQLKQHF. CDR3 bases: TGTGCCAGCAGTTACTCCCTGAGGCAACTAAAACAGCATTTT.

The genes are TRBV28 and TRBJ2-2, with D maybe TRBD1 (6 bases). CDR3 length: 18 amino acids. The V end lost 7 bases, the J end lost 2 bases, and 23 bases lay between the germline ends. The germline gives CDR1 MDHEN, CDR2 SYDVKM. The CDR3 sequence is CASKYTISGTPNTGELFF. Here the CDR3 DNA reads TGTGCCAGCAAATACACCATTTCCGGGACACCTAACACCGGGGAGCTGTTTTTT.

V is TRBV2 and J is TRBJ2-7; weak D call: TRBD1 (5 bases). There are 13 residues in the CDR3. Germline V lookup: CDR1 SNHLY, CDR2 FYNNEI. V lost 3 bases and J lost 2, with 8 bases in between. CDR3 amino acids: CASSEDKPYEQYF. For the CDR3, the DNA is TGTGCCAGCAGTGAGGACAAACCCTACGAGCAGTACTTC.

This clone was seen just once. In nucleotides, the CDR3 is TGTGCCAGCAGCTTAAGGGACAGGGGTAATTCACCCCTCCACTTT. This encodes CASSLRDRGNSPLHF. The chain combines TRBV7-3 with TRBJ1-6; 10 bases map to TRBD1. With 1 base clipped from V and 6 bases from J, the junction kept 0 bases outside the gene matches. Germline-derived CDR1 and CDR2 are SGHTA and FQGTGA. The CDR3 is 15 amino acids.

This clone has a single count. This chain uses TRBV3-1 (or the pseudogene TRBV3-2) with TRBJ2-2, with TRBD1 matching over 8 bases. Per the germline V gene, CDR1 is LGHDT and CDR2 is YNNKEL (reference sequence). Trimming removed 6 bases from V and 4 bases from J; junction bases left unmatched: 4. CDR3 length: 14 residues. The CDR3 reads CASREQGGTGELFF. CDR3 DNA: TGTGCCAGCAGAGAACAGGGGGGCACCGGGGAGCTGTTTTTT.

The rearrangement joins TRBV11-1 to TRBJ2-7, with no clear D. Germline-derived CDR1 and CDR2 are SGHAT and FQDESV (reference sequence). CDR3 size: 11 residues. V was cut by 1 base and J by 4 bases, with 2 bases left in between. CDR3 in amino acids: CASSLEYEQYF. CDR3 nucleotide sequence: TGTGCCAGCAGCTTAGAGTACGAGCAGTACTTC.

As to this clone: The DNA is left out, because the CDR3 cannot be placed on it with certainty; the CDR3 is given as TCRdb lists it. The rearrangement links TRBV15 to TRBJ2-7; TRBD1 is the table's D call and was not checked against the DNA. The germline gives CDR1 LNHNV, CDR2 YYDKDF (reference sequence). The CDR3 is 15 amino acids long, termini counted. The CDR3 sequence is CATSILGQGSYEQYF.

The chain has TRBV9 and TRBJ1-1; no definite D call. CDR3 size: 12 residues. The V and J ends lost 3 bases and 8 bases respectively, with 11 bases between them. Germline-derived CDR1 and CDR2 are SGDLS and YYNGEE. The CDR3 reads CASSAPGLEAFF. In DNA form, the CDR3 reads TGTGCCAGCAGCGCCCCGGGATTGGAAGCTTTCTTT.

V gene TRBV28 combines with J gene TRBJ1-1; perhaps TRBD1 as D (5 bases). With 10 bases removed from V and 4 bases from J, the gap between germline ends came to 16 bases. This CDR3 has 13 residues. CDR1 is MDHEN and CDR2 is SYDVKM in the germline V gene. The CDR3 loop is CATGRAGPTEAFF. The CDR3 bases are TGTGCCACCGGACGCGCGGGACCCACTGAAGCTTTCTTT.

The V and J genes are TRBV5-6 and TRBJ2-5; D might be TRBD1 (6 bases). Germline CDR1 SGHDT, CDR2 YYEEEE. The CDR3 covers 13 residues. V was pared by 0 bases and J by 4 bases, with 7 bases between. CDR3 residues: CASSLDRVETQYF. The CDR3 DNA reads TGTGCCAGCAGCTTGGACAGGGTAGAGACCCAGTACTTC.

The rearrangement links TRBV11-1 to TRBJ1-4; unclear D gene. CDR1 is SGHAT, CDR2 FQDESV, per germline (reference sequence). Trimming removed 2 bases at V and 4 bases at J, with 11 bases between. The CDR3 has 15 residues. The CDR3 coding sequence is TGTGCCAGCAGCTTAAGTACGGGAGTTAATGAAAAACTGTTTTTT. Translation: CASSLSTGVNEKLFF.

This clone has just a few counts. This chain uses TRBV5-8 with TRBJ2-1, with 8 positions matching TRBD1. V shed 4 bases, J shed 0 bases, and the junction held 12 bases outside the gene matches. The CDR3 covers 18 residues. Germline V gene sequence: CDR1 SGHTS, CDR2 YDEGEE. The DNA of the CDR3 is TGTGCCAGCAGCCCCAGGGGGCTCGCGGCTAGCTCCTACAATGAGCAGTTCTTC. It yields the protein CASSPRGLAASSYNEQFF.

The V gene is TRBV24-1, the J gene TRBJ2-1; TRBD1 aligns across 8 bases. The CDR3 covers 19 residues. Looked up from germline, CDR1 is KGHDR and CDR2 is SFDVKD. Trimming removed 0 bases from V and 1 base from J; junction bases left unmatched: 10. CDR3 nucleotide sequence: TGTGCCACCAGTGATTTGCGTTCCGGGACAGGCCTTTCCTACAATGAGCAGTTCTTC. Protein product: CATSDLRSGTGLSYNEQFF.

The chain is built from TRBV18 and TRBJ2-1, with 9 nucleotides matching TRBD1. Germline V lookup: CDR1 KGHSH, CDR2 LQKENI. V lost 4 bases to trimming and J lost 5 bases; unmatched junction nucleotides: 9. The CDR3 loop spans 16 amino acids. CDR3 sequence: CASSQRGQGGNNEQFF. The CDR3, as DNA: TGTGCCAGCTCACAAAGGGGACAGGGTGGAAACAATGAGCAGTTCTTC.

The chain uses TRBV9 and TRBJ2-1; 7 bases map to TRBD2. Germline V CDR1 and CDR2: SGDLS, YYNGEE. This CDR3 has 21 amino acids. Trimming cost V 3 bases and J 3 bases; bases outside gene matches: 24. Written as DNA, the CDR3 is TGTGCCAGCAGCGCAGAAGATAAAGGGGAAATGGGAGGGATCTTCTACAATGAGCAGTTCTTC. Protein: CASSAEDKGEMGGIFYNEQFF.

Concerning this clone: One end of the junction varies from germline; a read error may be responsible. The chain couples TRBV3-1 (or the pseudogene TRBV3-2) to TRBJ2-5; 12 bases are a match to TRBD2. The CDR3 runs 18 residues. CDR1 and CDR2 from the germline V gene are LGHDT and YNNKEL (reference sequence). Written as DNA, the CDR3 is TGTGTCAGCAGCCAAGTAAGGATGACTAGCGGGGGACTAGAGACCCAGTACTTC. This gives the protein CVSSQVRMTSGGLETQYF.

The V call is TRBV2, the J call TRBJ1-2; 8 bases agree with TRBD1. The J segment lost 7 bases and the V segment lost 8 bases, leaving 6 bases of the junction unmatched. CDR3 length: 12 residues. Germline V gene data show CDR1 as SNHLY and CDR2 as FYNNEI. CDR3 sequence reads: CASQGALGGYTF. The DNA for the CDR3 is TGTGCCAGCCAGGGGGCCCTGGGTGGCTACACCTTC.

The chain recombines TRBV27 with TRBJ1-2; D uncertain. Trimming removed 4 bases at V and 5 bases at J, with 23 bases between. The CDR3 is made up of 17 amino acids. Germline CDR1 reads MNHEY; CDR2 reads SMNVEV (reference sequence). The chain's CDR3 is CASSSSNSYGITYGYTF. The CDR3 DNA reads as TGTGCCAGCAGTTCCTCAAACAGCTACGGAATAACATATGGCTACACCTTC.

This rearrangement joins TRBV27 to TRBJ1-4, with 9 bases identical to TRBD1. Germline trimming cut 6 bases from V and 8 bases from J; bases unmatched to any gene: 10. Germline values: CDR1 MNHEY, CDR2 SMNVEV (reference sequence). This CDR3 has 15 amino acids. As DNA, the CDR3 is TGTGCCAGCAGAAGGGGACAGGGACCGCAAGAAAAACTGTTTTTT. Translating it yields CASRRGQGPQEKLFF.